The T cell receptor beta chain under discussion was sequenced for a study of control samples from healthy donors and cancer patients. Trimming at V came to 10 bases and at J to 0 bases, leaving 19 bases not matched to a gene. This CDR3 comprises 18 residues. Germline CDR1 ENHRY, CDR2 SYGVKD. The method was immunoSEQ multiplex PCR; TCRdb's version includes in-frame clones alone and lacks a portion of them. The repertoire holds approximately 160,000 clones, with 93% as singletons. This rearrangement joins TRBV10-3 to TRBJ2-7, with TRBD1 identical over 9 bases. The sequenced sample was blood. The TCR comes from a woman between 55 and 75 years old in good health. The CDR3 sequence is CATEEPGQGGKSSYEQYF. CDR3 nucleotides: TGTGCCACCGAAGAACCGGGACAGGGTGGGAAGAGCTCCTACGAGCAGTACTTC.